This T cell receptor (beta chain) was identified during a study of CD8+CD57+ T cells in acquired aplastic anemia. Study-level information: DNA per sorted CD4+ or CD8+ sample ranged roughly 0.17 to 27.4 ug, averaging roughly 3.2 ug. Findings of the study overall: Patients and controls shared over 25 CD8+ CDR3 sequences, which appeared highly expressed in patients and within their immunodominant clones.

Profiles of TCR beta VDJ and CDR3 were generated from a genomic DNA template. Each CDR3 protein is one row after TCRdb ran MiXCR on the reads. Of 200,000 to 300,000 distinct CDR3 sequences in the sample, approximately 82% were seen once. In regard to this clonotype: Its antigen is unidentified.

Only patients with CD8+CD57+ cell expansion on flow cytometry were chosen for sequencing. The CDR3 has 14 amino acids. Germline V gene data show CDR1 as SGHTA and CDR2 as FQGTGA. After removal of 7 bases from V and 13 bases from J, the junction contained 14 bases not matched to a gene. The sequence was collected from a human donor with aplastic anemia. The chain has TRBV7-3 and TRBJ2-2, with 8 bases fitting TRBD2. The material sequenced was sorted CD4+, CD8+, or CD8+CD57+ T cells (not recorded which) from PBMCs. CDR3 nucleotide sequence: TGTGCCAGCACCAGTGCGGGGGGCAGCGGGTCGCTGTTTTTT. Its protein product is CASTSAGGSGSLFF.